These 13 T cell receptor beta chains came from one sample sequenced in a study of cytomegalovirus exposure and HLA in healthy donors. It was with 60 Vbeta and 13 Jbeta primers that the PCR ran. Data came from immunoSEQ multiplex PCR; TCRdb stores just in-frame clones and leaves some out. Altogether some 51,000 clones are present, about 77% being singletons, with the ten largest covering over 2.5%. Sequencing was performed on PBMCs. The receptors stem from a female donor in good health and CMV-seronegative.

CDR3 in DNA: TGTGCCAGCAGCTTACGGGGCTACGAGCAGTACTTC. This codes for CASSLRGYEQYF. The chain uses TRBV5-4 and TRBJ2-7; perhaps TRBD2 as D (5 bases). The germline CDR1 and CDR2 sequences are SGHNT and YYREEE (reference sequence). The CDR3 has 12 amino acids. V gave up 2 bases and J gave up 3 bases, with 6 bases separating them.

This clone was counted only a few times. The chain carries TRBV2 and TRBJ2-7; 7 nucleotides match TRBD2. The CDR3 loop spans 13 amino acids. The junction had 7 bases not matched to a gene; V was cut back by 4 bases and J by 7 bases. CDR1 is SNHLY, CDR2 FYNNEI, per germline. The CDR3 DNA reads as TGTGCCAGCAGTGTGGCAGGGCGGGGGGAGCAGTACTTC. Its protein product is CASSVAGRGEQYF.

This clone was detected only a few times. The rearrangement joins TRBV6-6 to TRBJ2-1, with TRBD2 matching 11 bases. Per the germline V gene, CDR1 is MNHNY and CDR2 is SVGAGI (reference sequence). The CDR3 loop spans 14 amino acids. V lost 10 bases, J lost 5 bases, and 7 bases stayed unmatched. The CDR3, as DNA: TGTGCCACCACTGCGGGACTAGCGGACAATGAGCAGTTCTTC. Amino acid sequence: CATTAGLADNEQFF.

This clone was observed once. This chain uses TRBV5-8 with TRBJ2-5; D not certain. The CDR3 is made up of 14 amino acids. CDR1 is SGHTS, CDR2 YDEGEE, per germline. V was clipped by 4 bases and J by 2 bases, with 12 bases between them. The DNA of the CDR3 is TGTGCCAGCAGCCCCATGGAGAGTCAAGAGACCCAGTACTTC. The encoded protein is CASSPMESQETQYF.

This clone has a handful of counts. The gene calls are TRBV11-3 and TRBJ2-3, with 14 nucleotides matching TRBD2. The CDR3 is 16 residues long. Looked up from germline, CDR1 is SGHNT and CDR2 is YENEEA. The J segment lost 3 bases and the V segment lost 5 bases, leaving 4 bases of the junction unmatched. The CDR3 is CASSPGTSGGTDTQYF. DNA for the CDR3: TGTGCCAGCAGCCCCGGGACTAGCGGGGGAACAGATACGCAGTATTTT.

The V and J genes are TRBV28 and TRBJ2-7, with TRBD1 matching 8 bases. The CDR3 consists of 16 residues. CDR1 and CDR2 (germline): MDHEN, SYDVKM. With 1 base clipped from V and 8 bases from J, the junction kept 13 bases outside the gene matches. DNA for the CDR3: TGTGCCAGCAGTTTATTCGGGACAGGAATTCAAATAAAGCAGTACTTC. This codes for CASSLFGTGIQIKQYF.

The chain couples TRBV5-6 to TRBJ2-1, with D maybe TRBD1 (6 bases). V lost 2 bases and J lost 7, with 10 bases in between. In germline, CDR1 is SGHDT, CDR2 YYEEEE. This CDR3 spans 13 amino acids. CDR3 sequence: CASSFERGNEQFF. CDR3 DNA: TGTGCCAGCAGCTTCGAGAGGGGGAATGAGCAGTTCTTC. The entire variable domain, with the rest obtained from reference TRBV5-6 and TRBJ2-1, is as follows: DAGVTQSPTHLIKTRGQQVTLRCSPKSGHDTVSWYQQALGQGPQFIFQYYEEEERQRGNFPDRFSGHQFPNYSSELNVNALLLGDSALYLCASSFERGNEQFFGPGTRLTVL.

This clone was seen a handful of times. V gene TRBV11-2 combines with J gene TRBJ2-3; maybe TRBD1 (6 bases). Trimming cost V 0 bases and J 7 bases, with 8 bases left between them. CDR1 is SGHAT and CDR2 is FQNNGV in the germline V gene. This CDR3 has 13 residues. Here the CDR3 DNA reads TGTGCCAGCAGCTTAGATAGGGGGTATACGCAGTATTTT. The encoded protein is CASSLDRGYTQYF. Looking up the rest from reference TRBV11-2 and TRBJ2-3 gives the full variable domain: EAGVAQSPRYKIIEKRQSVAFWCNPISGHATLYWYQQILGQGPKLLIQFQNNGVVDDSQLPKDRFSAERLKGVDSTLKIQPAKLEDSAVYLCASSLDRGYTQYFGPGTRLTVL.

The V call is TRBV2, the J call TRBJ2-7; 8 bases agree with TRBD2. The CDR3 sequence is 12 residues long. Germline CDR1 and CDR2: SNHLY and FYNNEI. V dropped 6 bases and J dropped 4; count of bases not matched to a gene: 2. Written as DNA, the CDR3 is TGTGCCAGCAGCGAGCGGGAGTACGAGCAGTACTTC. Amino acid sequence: CASSEREYEQYF.

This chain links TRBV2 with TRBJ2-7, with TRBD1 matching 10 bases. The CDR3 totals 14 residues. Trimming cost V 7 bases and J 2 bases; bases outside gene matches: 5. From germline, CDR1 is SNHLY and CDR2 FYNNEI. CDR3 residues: CASNTGTGAYEQYF. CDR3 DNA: TGTGCCAGCAACACCGGGACAGGGGCCTACGAGCAGTACTTC. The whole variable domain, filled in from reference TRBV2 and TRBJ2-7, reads EPEVTQTPSHQVTQMGQEVILRCVPISNHLYFYWYRQILGQKVEFLVSFYNNEISEKSEIFDDQFSVERPDGSNFTLKIRSTKLEDSAMYFCASNTGTGAYEQYFGPGTRLTVT.

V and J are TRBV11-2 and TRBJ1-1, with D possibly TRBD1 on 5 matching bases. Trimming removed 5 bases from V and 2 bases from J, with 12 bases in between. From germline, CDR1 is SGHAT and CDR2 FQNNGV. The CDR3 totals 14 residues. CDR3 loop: CASSPTQGNTEAFF. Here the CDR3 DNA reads TGTGCCAGCAGCCCAACCCAGGGAAACACTGAAGCTTTCTTT.

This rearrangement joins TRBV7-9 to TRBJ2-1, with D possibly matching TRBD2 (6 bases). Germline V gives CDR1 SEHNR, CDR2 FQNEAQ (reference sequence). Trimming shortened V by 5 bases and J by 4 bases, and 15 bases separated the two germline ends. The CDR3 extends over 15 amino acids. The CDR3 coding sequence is TGTGCCAGCAGCGCTCCGGGACTGGGGTACAATGAGCAGTTCTTC. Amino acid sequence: CASSAPGLGYNEQFF. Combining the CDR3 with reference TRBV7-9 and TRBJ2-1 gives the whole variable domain DTGVSQNPRHKITKRGQNVTFRCDPISEHNRLYWYRQTLGQGPEFLTYFQNEAQLEKSRLLSDRFSAERPKGSFSTLEIQRTEQGDSAMYLCASSAPGLGYNEQFFGPGTRLTVL.

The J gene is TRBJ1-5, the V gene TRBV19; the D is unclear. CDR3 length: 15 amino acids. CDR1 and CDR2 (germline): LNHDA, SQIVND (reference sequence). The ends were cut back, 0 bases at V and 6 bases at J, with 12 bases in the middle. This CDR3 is CASSIDLFEAQPQHF. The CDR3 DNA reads TGTGCCAGTAGTATAGATCTCTTCGAAGCTCAGCCCCAGCATTTT.